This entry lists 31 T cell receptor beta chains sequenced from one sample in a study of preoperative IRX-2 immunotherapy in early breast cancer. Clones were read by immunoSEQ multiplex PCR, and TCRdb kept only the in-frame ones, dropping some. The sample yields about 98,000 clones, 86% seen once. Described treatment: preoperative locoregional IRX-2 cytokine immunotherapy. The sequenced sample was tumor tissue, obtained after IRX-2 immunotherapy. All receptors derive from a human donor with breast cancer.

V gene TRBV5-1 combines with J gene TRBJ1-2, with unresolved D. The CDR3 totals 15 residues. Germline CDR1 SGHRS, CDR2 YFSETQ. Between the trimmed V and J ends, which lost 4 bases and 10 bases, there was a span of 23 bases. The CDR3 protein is CASSPSGGELTSYTF. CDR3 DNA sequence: TGCGCCAGCAGCCCTAGTGGCGGGGAACTCACCTCCTACACCTTC.

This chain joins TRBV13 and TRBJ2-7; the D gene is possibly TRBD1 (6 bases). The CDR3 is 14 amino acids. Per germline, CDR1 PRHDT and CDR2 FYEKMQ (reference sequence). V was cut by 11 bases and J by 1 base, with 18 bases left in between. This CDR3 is CACLQGVLSYEQYF. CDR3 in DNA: TGTGCCTGCTTACAGGGAGTATTGTCCTACGAGCAGTACTTC. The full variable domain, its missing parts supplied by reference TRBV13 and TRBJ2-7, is AAGVIQSPRHLIKEKRETATLKCYPIPRHDTVYWYQQGPGQDPQFLISFYEKMQSDKGSIPDRFSAQQFSDYHSELNMSSLELGDSALYFCACLQGVLSYEQYFGPGTRLTVT.

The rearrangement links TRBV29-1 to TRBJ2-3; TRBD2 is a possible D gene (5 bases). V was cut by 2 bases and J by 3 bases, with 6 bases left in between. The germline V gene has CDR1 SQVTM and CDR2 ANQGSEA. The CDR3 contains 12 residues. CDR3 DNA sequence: TGCAGCGTTGAACGGGGAACAGATACGCAGTATTTT. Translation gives CSVERGTDTQYF.

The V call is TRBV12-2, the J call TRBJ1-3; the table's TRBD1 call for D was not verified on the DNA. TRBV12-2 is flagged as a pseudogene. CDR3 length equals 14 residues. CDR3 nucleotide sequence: TGTGCCCTGACGTGGAGGGGGCCTGGAAACACCATATATTTT. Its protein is CALTWRGPGNTIYF.

The CDR3 DNA reads TGCGCCGCCAGCAGAGGGCGGGAAAATTCACCCCTCCACTTT. It translates to CAASRGRENSPLHF. The chain is built from TRBV5-1 and TRBJ1-6; no firm D call. Per germline, CDR1 SGHRS and CDR2 YFSETQ. CDR3 size: 14 residues. The V gene lost 10 bases and the J gene lost 7 bases, with 18 bases spanning the gap.

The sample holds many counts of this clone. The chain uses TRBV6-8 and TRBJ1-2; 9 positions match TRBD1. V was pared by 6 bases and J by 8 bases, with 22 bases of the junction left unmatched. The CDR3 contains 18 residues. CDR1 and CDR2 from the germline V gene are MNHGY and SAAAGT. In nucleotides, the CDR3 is TGTGCCAGCAGCGCACTCGCCTCATACCTACAGGGGGCCTGGGGCTACACCTTC. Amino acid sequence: CASSALASYLQGAWGYTF.

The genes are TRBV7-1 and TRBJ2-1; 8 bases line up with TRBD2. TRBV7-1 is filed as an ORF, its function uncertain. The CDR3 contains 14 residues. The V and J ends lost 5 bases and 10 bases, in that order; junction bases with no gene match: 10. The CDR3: CASSVRGGVAEQFF. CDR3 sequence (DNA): TGTGCCAGCAGCGTCCGGGGGGGCGTGGCCGAGCAGTTCTTC.

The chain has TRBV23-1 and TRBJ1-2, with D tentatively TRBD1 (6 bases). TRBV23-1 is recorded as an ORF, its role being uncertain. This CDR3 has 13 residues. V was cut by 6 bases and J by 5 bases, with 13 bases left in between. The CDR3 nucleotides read TGCGCCAGCAGCTTAGGACAGAAGTATGGCTACACCTTC. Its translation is CASSLGQKYGYTF.

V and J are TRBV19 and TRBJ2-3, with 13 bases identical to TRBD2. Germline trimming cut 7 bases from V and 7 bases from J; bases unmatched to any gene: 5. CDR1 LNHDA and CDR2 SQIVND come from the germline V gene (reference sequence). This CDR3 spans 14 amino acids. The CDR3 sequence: CASKLAGGQNTQYF. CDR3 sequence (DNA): TGTGCCAGTAAACTAGCGGGGGGGCAAAATACGCAGTATTTT.

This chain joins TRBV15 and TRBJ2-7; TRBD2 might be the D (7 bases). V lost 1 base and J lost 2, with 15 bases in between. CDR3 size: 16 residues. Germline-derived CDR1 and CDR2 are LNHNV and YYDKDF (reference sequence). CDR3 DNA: TGTGCCACCAGCAGAGTCGGGGGGCGAGCCACCTACGAGCAGTACTTC. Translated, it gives CATSRVGGRATYEQYF.

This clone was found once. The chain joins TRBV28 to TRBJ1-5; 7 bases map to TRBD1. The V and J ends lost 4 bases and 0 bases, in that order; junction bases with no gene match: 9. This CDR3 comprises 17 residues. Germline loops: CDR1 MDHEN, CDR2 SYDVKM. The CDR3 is CASSSFLTGDSNQPQHF. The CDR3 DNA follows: TGTGCCAGCAGTTCATTCCTTACAGGGGATAGCAATCAGCCCCAGCATTTT. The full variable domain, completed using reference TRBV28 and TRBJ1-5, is DVKVTQSSRYLVKRTGEKVFLECVQDMDHENMFWYRQDPGLGLRLIYFSYDVKMKEKGDIPEGYSVSREKKERFSLILESASTNQTSMYLCASSSFLTGDSNQPQHFGDGTRLSIL.

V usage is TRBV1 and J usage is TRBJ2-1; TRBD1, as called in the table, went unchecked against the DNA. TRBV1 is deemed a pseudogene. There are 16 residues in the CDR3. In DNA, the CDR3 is TGCGCCAGCAGCCAGGGACCCGGACAGGGCCACAATGAGCAGTTCTTC. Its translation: CASSQGPGQGHNEQFF.

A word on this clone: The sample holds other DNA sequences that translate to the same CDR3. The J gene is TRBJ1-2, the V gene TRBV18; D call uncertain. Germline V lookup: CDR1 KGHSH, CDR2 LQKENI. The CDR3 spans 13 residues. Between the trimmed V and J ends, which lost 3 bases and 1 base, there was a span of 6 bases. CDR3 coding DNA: TGTGCCAGCTCACCGGATCGTAACTATGGCTACACCTTC. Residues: CASSPDRNYGYTF.

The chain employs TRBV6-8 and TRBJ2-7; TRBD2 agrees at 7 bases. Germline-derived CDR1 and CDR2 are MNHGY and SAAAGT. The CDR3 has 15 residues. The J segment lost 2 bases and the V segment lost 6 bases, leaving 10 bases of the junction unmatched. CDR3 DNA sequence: TGTGCCAGCAGATTCGGGACTACCAAGACCTACGAGCAGTACTTC. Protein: CASRFGTTKTYEQYF.

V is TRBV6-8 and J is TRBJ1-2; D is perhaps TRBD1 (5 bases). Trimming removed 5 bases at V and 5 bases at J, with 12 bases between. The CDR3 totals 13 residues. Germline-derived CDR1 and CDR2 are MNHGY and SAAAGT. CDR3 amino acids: CASSVRDAYGYTF. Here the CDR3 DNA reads TGTGCCAGCAGTGTCCGGGACGCTTATGGCTACACCTTC.

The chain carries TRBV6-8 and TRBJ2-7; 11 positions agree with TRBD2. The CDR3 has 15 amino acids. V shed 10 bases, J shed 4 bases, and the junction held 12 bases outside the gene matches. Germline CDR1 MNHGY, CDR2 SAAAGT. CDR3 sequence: CATQTSGVPRYEQYF. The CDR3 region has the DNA TGTGCCACCCAGACTAGCGGGGTCCCTCGGTACGAGCAGTACTTC.

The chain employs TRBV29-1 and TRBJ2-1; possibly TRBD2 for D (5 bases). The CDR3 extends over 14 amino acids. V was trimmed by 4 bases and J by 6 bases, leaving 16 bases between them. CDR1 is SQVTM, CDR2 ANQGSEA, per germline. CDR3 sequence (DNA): TGCAGCGTTGCTACTAGTGCGTTAACCAATGAGCAGTTCTTC. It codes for CSVATSALTNEQFF.

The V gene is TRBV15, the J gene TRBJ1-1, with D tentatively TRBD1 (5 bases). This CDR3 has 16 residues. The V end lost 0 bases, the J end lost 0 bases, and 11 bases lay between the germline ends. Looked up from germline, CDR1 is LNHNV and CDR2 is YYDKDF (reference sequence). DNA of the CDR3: TGTGCCACCAGCAGAGATCGGGTCAGGGTGAACACTGAAGCTTTCTTT. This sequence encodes CATSRDRVRVNTEAFF.

The CDR3 sequence is CASTPGKGSSYNEQFF. The CDR3 DNA is TGCGCCAGCACCCCCGGAAAGGGGAGCTCCTACAATGAGCAGTTCTTC. V is TRBV5-1 and J is TRBJ2-1, with D perhaps assigned TRBD1 or TRBD2 (5 bases each). The CDR3 has 16 amino acids. The V end was cut by 6 bases, the J end by 0 bases, with 16 bases between. Germline values: CDR1 SGHRS, CDR2 YFSETQ.

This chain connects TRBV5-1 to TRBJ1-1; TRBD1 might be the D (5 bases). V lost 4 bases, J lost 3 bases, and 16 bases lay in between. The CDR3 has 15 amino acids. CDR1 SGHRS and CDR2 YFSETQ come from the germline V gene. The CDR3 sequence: CASSQAPGRDTEAFF. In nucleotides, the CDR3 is TGCGCCAGCAGCCAGGCCCCGGGACGGGACACTGAAGCTTTCTTT.

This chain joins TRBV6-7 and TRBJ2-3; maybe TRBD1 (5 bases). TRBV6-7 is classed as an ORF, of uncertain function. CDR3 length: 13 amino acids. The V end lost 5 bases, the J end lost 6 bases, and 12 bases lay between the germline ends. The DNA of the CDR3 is TGTGCCAGCAGTGACGACACAGGCGATACGCAGTATTTT. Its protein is CASSDDTGDTQYF.

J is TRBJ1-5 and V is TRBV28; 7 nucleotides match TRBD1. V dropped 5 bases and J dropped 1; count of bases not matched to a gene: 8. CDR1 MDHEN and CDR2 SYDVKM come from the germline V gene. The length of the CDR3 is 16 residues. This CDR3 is CASSTRQGISNQPQHF. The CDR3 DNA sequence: TGTGCCAGCAGTACCCGACAGGGCATAAGCAATCAGCCCCAGCATTTT.

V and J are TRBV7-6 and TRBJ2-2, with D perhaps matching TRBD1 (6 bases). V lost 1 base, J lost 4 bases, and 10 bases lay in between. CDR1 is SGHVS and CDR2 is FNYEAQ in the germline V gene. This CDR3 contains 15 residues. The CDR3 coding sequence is TGTGCCAGCAGCTTAGTTTCAGGGGCCACCGGGGAGCTGTTTTTT. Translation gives CASSLVSGATGELFF.

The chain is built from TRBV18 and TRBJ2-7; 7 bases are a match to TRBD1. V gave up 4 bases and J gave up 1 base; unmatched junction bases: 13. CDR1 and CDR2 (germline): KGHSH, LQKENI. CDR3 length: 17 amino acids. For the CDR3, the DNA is TGTGCCAGCTCACGCTCCTTTGGGACAGCTTTTTCCTACGAGCAGTACTTC. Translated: CASSRSFGTAFSYEQYF.

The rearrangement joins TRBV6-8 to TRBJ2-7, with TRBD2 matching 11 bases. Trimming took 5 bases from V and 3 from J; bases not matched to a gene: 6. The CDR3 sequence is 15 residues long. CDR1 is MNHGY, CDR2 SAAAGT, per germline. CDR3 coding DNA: TGTGCCAGCAGTGGCCCGGGACTAGCGGACTACGAGCAGTACTTC. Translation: CASSGPGLADYEQYF.

This CDR3 is CASSRQLAGGGDTQYF. The CDR3 DNA reads as TGTGCCAGCAGCCGGCAACTAGCGGGGGGCGGAGATACGCAGTATTTT. The rearrangement uses TRBV6-8 and TRBJ2-3, with 12 bases identical to TRBD2. The CDR3 length is 16 residues. Germline CDR1 and CDR2: MNHGY and SAAAGT. V shed 6 bases, J shed 5 bases, and the junction held 9 bases outside the gene matches.

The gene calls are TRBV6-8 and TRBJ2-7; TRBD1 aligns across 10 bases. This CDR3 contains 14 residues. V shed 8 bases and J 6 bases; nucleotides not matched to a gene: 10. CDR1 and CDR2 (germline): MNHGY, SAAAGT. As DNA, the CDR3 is TGTGCCAGCCTACCGGGACAGGGGTTTTCCGAGCAGTACTTC. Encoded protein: CASLPGQGFSEQYF.

This CDR3 is CASSPGTEELFF. DNA of the CDR3: TGTGCCAGCTCACCAGGGACAGAGGAACTGTTTTTT. The V call is TRBV18, the J call TRBJ1-4; TRBD1 matches at 7 bases. The CDR3 runs to 12 residues. Per the germline V gene, CDR1 is KGHSH and CDR2 is LQKENI. With 2 bases clipped from V and 12 bases from J, the junction kept 3 bases outside the gene matches.

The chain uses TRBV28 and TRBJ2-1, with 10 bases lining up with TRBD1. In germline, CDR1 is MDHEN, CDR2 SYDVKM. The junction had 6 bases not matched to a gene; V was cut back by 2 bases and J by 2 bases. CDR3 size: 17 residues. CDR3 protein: CASSLGLGTGAYNEQFF. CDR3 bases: TGTGCCAGCAGTTTAGGGTTAGGGACAGGGGCCTACAATGAGCAGTTCTTC.

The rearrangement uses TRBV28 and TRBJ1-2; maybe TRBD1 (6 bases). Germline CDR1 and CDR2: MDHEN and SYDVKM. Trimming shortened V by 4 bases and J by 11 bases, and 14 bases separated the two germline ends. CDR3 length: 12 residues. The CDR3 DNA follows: TGTGCCAGCAGTTCAATGGACAGCCTGTACACCTTC. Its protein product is CASSSMDSLYTF.

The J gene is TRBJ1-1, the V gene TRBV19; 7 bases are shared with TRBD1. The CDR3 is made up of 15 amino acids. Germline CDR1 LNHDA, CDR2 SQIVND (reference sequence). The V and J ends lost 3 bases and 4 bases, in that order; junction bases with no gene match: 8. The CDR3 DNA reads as TGTGCCAGTAGTATGAAGGGGGCGGTTCGCACTGAAGCTTTCTTT. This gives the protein CASSMKGAVRTEAFF.